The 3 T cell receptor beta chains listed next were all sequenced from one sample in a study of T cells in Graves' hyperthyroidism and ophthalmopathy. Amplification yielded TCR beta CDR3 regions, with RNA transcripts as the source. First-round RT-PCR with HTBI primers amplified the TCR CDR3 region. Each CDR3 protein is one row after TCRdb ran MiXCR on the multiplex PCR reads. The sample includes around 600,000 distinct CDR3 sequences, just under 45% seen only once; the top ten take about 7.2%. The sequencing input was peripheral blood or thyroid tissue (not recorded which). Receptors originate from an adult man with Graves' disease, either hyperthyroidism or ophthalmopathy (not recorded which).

CDR3 sequence: CSVEKGATEAFF. As DNA, the CDR3 is TGCAGCGTTGAAAAAGGGGCCACTGAAGCTTTCTTT. J is TRBJ1-1 and V is TRBV29-1; D is possibly TRBD1 (5 bases). CDR1 is SQVTM and CDR2 is ANQGSEA in the germline V gene. This CDR3 comprises 12 residues. Trimming cost V 2 bases and J 4 bases, with 8 bases left between them.

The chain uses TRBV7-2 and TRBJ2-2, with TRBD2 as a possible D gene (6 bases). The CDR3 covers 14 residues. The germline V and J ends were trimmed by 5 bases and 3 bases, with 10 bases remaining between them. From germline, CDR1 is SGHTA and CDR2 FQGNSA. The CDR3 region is CASSPGLYTGELFF. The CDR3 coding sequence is TGTGCCAGCAGCCCGGGACTTTACACCGGGGAGCTGTTTTTT. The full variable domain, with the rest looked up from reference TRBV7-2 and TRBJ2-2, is GAGVSQSPSNKVTEKGKDVELRCDPISGHTALYWYRQSLGQGLEFLIYFQGNSAPDKSGLPSDRFSAERTGGSVSTLTIQRTQQEDSAVYLCASSPGLYTGELFFGEGSRLTVL.

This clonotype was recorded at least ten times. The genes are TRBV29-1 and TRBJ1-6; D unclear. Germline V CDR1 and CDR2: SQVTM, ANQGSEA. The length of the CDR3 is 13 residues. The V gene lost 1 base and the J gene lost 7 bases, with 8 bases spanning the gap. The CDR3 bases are TGCAGCGTTGAAGTGGACGCCAATTCACCCCTCCACTTT. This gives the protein CSVEVDANSPLHF.